This TCR beta chain emerged from a study of T cells after somatic rescue of genetic block. Measured with immunoSEQ multiplex PCR; TCRdb has only the in-frame clones, and not every one. The sample shows about 15,000 clones, just over 70% of them seen only once. The V end was cut by 0 bases, the J end by 0 bases, with 11 bases between. Germline CDR1 is GTSNPN and CDR2 is SVGIG (reference sequence). The CDR3 sequence is 15 residues long. The TCR was taken from a boy aged 5-17 years. The V and J genes are TRBV30 and TRBJ1-2, with D uncertain. Sequenced material: peripheral blood mononuclear cells (PBMCs). The CDR3 DNA reads TGTGCCTGGAGTGTCGGGCCGCGACCTAACTATGGCTACACCTTC. Protein: CAWSVGPRPNYGYTF.